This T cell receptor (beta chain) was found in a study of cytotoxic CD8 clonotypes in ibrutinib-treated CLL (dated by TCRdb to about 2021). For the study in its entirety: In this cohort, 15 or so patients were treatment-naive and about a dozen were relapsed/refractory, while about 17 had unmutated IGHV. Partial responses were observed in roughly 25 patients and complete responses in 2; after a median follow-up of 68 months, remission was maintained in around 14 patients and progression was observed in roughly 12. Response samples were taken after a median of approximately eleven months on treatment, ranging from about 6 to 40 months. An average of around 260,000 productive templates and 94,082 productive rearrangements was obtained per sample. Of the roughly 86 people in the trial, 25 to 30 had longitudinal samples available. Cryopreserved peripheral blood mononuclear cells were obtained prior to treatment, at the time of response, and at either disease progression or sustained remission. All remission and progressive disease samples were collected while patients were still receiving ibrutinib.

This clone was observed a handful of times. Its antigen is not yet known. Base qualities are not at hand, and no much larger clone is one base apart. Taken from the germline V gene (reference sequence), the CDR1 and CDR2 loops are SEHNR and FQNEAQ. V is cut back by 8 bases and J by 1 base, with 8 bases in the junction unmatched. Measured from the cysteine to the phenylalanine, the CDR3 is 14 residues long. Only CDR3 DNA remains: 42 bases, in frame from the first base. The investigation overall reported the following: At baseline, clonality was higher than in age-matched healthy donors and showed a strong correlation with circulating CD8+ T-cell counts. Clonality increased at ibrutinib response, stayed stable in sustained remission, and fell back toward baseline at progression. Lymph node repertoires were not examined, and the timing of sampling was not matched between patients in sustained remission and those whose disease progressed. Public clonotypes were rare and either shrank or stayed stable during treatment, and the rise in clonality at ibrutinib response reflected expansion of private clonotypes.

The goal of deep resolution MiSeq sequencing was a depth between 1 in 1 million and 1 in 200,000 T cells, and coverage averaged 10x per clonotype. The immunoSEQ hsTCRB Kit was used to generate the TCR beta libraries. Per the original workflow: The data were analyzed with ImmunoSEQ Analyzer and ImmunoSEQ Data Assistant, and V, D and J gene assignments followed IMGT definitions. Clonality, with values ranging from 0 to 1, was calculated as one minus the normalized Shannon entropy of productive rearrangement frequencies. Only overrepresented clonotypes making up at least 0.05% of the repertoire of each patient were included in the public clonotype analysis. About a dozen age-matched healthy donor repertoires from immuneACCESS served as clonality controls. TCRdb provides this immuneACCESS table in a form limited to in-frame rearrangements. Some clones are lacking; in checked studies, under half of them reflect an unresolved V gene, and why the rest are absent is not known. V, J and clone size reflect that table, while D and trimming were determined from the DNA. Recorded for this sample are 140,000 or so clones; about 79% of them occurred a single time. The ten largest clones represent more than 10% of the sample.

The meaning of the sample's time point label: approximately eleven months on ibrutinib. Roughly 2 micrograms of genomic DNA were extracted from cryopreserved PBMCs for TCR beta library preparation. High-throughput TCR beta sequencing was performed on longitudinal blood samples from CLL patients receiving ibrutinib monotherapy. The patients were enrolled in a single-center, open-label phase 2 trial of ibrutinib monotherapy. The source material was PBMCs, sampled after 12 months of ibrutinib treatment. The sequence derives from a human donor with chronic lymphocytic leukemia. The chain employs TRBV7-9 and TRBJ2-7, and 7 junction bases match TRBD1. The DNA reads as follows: TGTGCCAGCTCGGCTGGGACAGTGTCCTACGAGCAGTACTTC. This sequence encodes CASSAGTVSYEQYF.